The entry that follows covers one T cell receptor (beta chain) sequence. This record belongs to a study of blood T cell repertoires in COVID-19. Across the whole study: Samples representing acute and convalescent COVID-19 were sourced from the United States, Italy and Spain. PBMCs, B-cell-depleted T cells, or T cells were the source of the cDNA or gDNA that made up the material.

The CDR3 loop spans 13 amino acids. Unmatched junction bases numbered 6, after V lost 5 bases and J lost 5 bases. Under the authors' procedure: Nucleated cell number was recorded as an estimate derived from reference gene primer amplification. Method: immunoSEQ multiplex PCR; TCRdb's copy keeps in-frame clones and lacks some. V and J calls and clone size are those listed in that table; D and trimming were worked out from the DNA. The sample includes 200,000 to 300,000 clones, nearly 90% of them seen just once. The sequence was obtained from a human donor in a cohort sampled during active COVID-19. The sequenced material came from peripheral blood. J is TRBJ2-7 and V is TRBV12-3 or TRBV12-4, with 7 positions matching TRBD1. The CDR3: CASSPGQWNEQYF. CDR3 nucleotides: TGTGCCAGCAGTCCGGGACAGTGGAACGAGCAGTACTTC.